This TCR beta chain came from a study of PD-L1 blockade in urothelial cancer. Study as a whole: About 90% of the roughly 30 patients were men with bladder-origin urothelial cancer. Blood-derived samples held a median approximately 140,000 T cells. Analyses were performed on blood at 3 weeks after treatment start (the second dose) and at 6 weeks.

This clone was detected only once. The CDR3 sequence is 15 residues long. V lost 4 bases to trimming and J lost 4 bases; unmatched junction nucleotides: 6. Germline lookup yields CDR1 SGHRS and CDR2 YFSETQ. Spiking of synthetic TCR analog templates was performed in each PCR. TCRdb's table, derived via immunoSEQ multiplex PCR, lists solely in-frame clones and lacks some. The repertoire includes tens of thousands of clones, around 86% of them detected once, and around 1.9% sits in the top ten. The receptor's source is a man between 45 and 60 years old with urothelial cancer. The specimen comprised PBMCs, sampled around atezolizumab (anti-PD-L1) treatment. The chain is built from TRBV5-1 and TRBJ2-2; 8 positions agree with TRBD1. CDR3 residues: CASSVRQGSTGELFF. In DNA, the CDR3 is TGCGCCAGCAGCGTGAGACAGGGGAGCACCGGGGAGCTGTTTTTT.